A single sample gave rise to the 23 T cell receptor beta chains below, sequenced in a study of monozygotic twins with inflammatory bowel disease. Reprocessing the 5' RACE reads, TCRdb reports a single entry for every CDR3 protein and omits DNA. The sample's table shows approximately 390,000 distinct CDR3 sequences. Material: blood. Receptors originate from a human donor with ulcerative colitis or Crohn's disease, or a healthy co-twin of an affected twin (not recorded which).

V usage is TRBV12-3 or TRBV12-4 and J usage is TRBJ2-3; TCRdb selects TRBD1, and the lack of DNA leaves this call unchecked. The CDR3 has 15 residues. CDR3 region: CASSSGQTSTDTQYF.

This rearrangement joins TRBV9 to TRBJ2-5. The CDR3 totals 14 residues. CDR1 is SGDLS and CDR2 is YYNGEE in the germline V gene. CDR3 amino acids: CASSEGRVQETQYF. The full variable domain, completed using reference TRBV9 and TRBJ2-5, is DSGVTQTPKHLITATGQRVTLRCSPRSGDLSVYWYQQSLDQGLQFLIQYYNGEERAKGNILERFSAQQFPDLHSELNLSSLELGDSALYFCASSEGRVQETQYFGPGTRLLVL.

The chain links TRBV29-1 to TRBJ2-2; TCRdb returns TRBD1, unconfirmable since there is no DNA. The germline V gene has CDR1 SQVTM and CDR2 ANQGSEA. The CDR3 is made up of 14 amino acids. The CDR3 reads CSVGNTRGTGELFF.

The CDR3 loop reads CASSSNHRNRGNYEQYF. The chain couples TRBV28 to TRBJ2-7; TCRdb's D call of TRBD1 is untestable without DNA. The CDR3 covers 17 residues. In germline, CDR1 is MDHEN, CDR2 SYDVKM.

The V gene is TRBV7-6, the J gene TRBJ2-7; TCRdb lists TRBD1, though no DNA is available to test this call. Germline CDR1 is SGHVS and CDR2 is FNYEAQ. The CDR3 loop spans 15 amino acids. CDR3 sequence: CASSSRQGKIYEQYF.

The V call is TRBV11-2, the J call TRBJ2-7; TCRdb gives TRBD2 as the D gene, but with no DNA this cannot be confirmed. The length of the CDR3 is 18 residues. The germline V gene has CDR1 SGHAT and CDR2 FQNNGV. CDR3 sequence: CASSLLLREFKTPYEQYF.

The chain combines TRBV10-3 with TRBJ1-1; TCRdb's D call, TRBD1, is unchecked because there is no DNA. This CDR3 has 19 amino acids. Germline V gene data show CDR1 as ENHRY and CDR2 as SYGVKD. Here the CDR3 reads CAISEMNWDRGSLNTEAFF.

The rearrangement links TRBV29-1 to TRBJ1-1. Germline CDR1 is SQVTM and CDR2 is ANQGSEA. This CDR3 contains 15 residues. This chain's CDR3 is CSVPDRSPLNTEAFF.

The chain employs TRBV6-5 and TRBJ1-3. CDR1 and CDR2 (germline): MNHEY, SVGAGI. The CDR3 is 15 amino acids. The chain's CDR3 is CASSYEGRPGNTIYF.

The chain combines TRBV7-9 with TRBJ2-1; the D call from TCRdb, TRBD2, cannot be confirmed without DNA. Germline V gene data show CDR1 as SEHNR and CDR2 as FQNEAQ (reference sequence). This CDR3 region has 16 residues. This CDR3 reads CASSLRRAGTYNEQFF.

CDR3 in amino acids: CASSTGAGGSTEAFF. The chain recombines TRBV27 with TRBJ1-1; the D call of TRBD1 rests on TCRdb alone, since no DNA is present to check it. Per the germline V gene, CDR1 is MNHEY and CDR2 is SMNVEV (reference sequence). CDR3 length: 15 amino acids.

This chain links TRBV5-1 with TRBJ1-6; absent DNA, TCRdb's TRBD1 call cannot be checked. The germline gives CDR1 SGHRS, CDR2 YFSETQ. CDR3 length equals 17 residues. CDR3 sequence reads: CASSSRTGNSYNSPLHF.

The rearrangement links TRBV5-4 to TRBJ2-5; the D call from TCRdb, TRBD1, cannot be confirmed without DNA. In germline, CDR1 is SGHNT, CDR2 YYREEE (reference sequence). The CDR3 length is 15 residues. Here the CDR3 reads CASSFTGGWQETQYF.

The V gene is TRBV27, the J gene TRBJ2-2; TCRdb outputs TRBD1, but without DNA this stays unchecked. Germline V lookup: CDR1 MNHEY, CDR2 SMNVEV (reference sequence). CDR3 length: 14 residues. CDR3 sequence: CASRPGPGPGELFF.

The gene calls are TRBV12-3 or TRBV12-4 and TRBJ2-7. The CDR3 sequence is 14 residues long. Here the CDR3 reads CASSLGAASYEQYF.

The chain uses TRBV5-4 and TRBJ1-3. The CDR3 contains 13 residues. From germline, CDR1 is SGHNT and CDR2 YYREEE (reference sequence). The CDR3 spells CASRNYSGNTIYF.

The rearrangement uses TRBV11-3 and TRBJ2-3; no DNA is available, so the TRBD1 call from TCRdb remains unchecked. Germline CDR1 reads SGHNT; CDR2 reads YENEEA. This CDR3 comprises 15 residues. The CDR3 reads CASSLGRGFTDTQYF.

This chain links TRBV4-3 with TRBJ2-3; TCRdb gives TRBD2 as the D gene, but with no DNA this cannot be confirmed. Germline lookup yields CDR1 LGHNA and CDR2 YSLEER. This CDR3 is 16 amino acids long. The CDR3 loop reads CASSQGASGRADTQYF.

The genes are TRBV13 and TRBJ2-1. The CDR3 covers 12 residues. Germline V gene lookup returns CDR1 PRHDT and CDR2 FYEKMQ (reference sequence). The CDR3 is CASSLISNEQFF.

The chain's CDR3 is CASSYSRDEQFF. The genes are TRBV6-2 or TRBV6-3 and TRBJ2-1; the D call of TRBD1 rests on TCRdb alone, since no DNA is present to check it. CDR1 is MNHEY, CDR2 SVGEGT, per germline. CDR3 length: 12 residues.

The chain is built from TRBV20-1 and TRBJ2-7; TCRdb's D call of TRBD1 is untestable without DNA. This CDR3 has 14 residues. CDR1 and CDR2 from the germline V gene are DFQATT and SNEGSKA (reference sequence). The CDR3 spells CSARGQGSSYEQYF.

This chain links TRBV11-1 with TRBJ2-6; TCRdb's assignment of TRBD1 cannot be checked, as there is no DNA. Germline assignment: CDR1 SGHAT and CDR2 FQDESV (reference sequence). CDR3 size: 20 residues. CDR3 region: CASNTNSRDRGIGGANVLTF.

V and J are TRBV6-5 and TRBJ1-6. This CDR3 spans 15 amino acids. Germline CDR1 MNHEY, CDR2 SVGAGI. This CDR3 reads CASSLWQEDNSPLHF.